This section outlines one T cell receptor (beta chain) sequence together with its context. The record originates from a study of blood T cell repertoires in COVID-19. At the level of the study: COVID-19 samples, acute and convalescent, were from the United States, Italy and Spain.

The CDR3 is made up of 15 amino acids. The J segment lost 5 bases and the V segment lost 5 bases, leaving 9 bases of the junction unmatched. Germline CDR1 and CDR2: SEHNR and FQNEAQ (reference sequence). Per the study methods: Amplification of reference gene primers provided the estimated nucleated cell counts. Sequencing used immunoSEQ multiplex PCR; TCRdb keeps in-frame clones, though not all of them. That table gives V, J and clone size, and the DNA gave D and trimming. The sample lists about 320,000 clones, 89% occurring once. Participant-given clinical history determined each cohort assignment. Cohort 3 donors counted as recovered after two negative PCRs, clearance, or resolved symptoms.

This TCR was recovered from a man aged 60-69 years who had recovered from COVID-19. V is TRBV7-9 and J is TRBJ2-3; the match to TRBD2 covers 8 bases. The sequenced sample was PBMCs or T cells enriched from blood (not recorded which). In nucleotides, the CDR3 is TGTGCCAGCAGCCCCCGCTTGCGGGAGGTAGATACGCAGTATTTT. This gives the protein CASSPRLREVDTQYF. Full variable domain (rest looked up from reference TRBV7-9 and TRBJ2-3): DTGVSQNPRHKITKRGQNVTFRCDPISEHNRLYWYRQTLGQGPEFLTYFQNEAQLEKSRLLSDRFSAERPKGSFSTLEIQRTEQGDSAMYLCASSPRLREVDTQYFGPGTRLTVL.